This record concerns one TCR beta chain sequence. Its antigen is not identified. The primer mix had 60 Vbeta and 13 Jbeta primers. Sequenced by immunoSEQ multiplex PCR; TCRdb stores in-frame clones only, minus some. The sample shows about 160,000 clones, and over 1% sits with its ten largest clones. These data originate in a study of cytomegalovirus exposure and HLA in healthy donors. Points from the study as a whole: In a later analysis, DRB1 alleles had the most associated TCRs; HLA-C alleles the fewest. Another analysis was done later, and it associated roughly 15,000 TCR beta sequences with HLA alleles at 0.05 false discovery rate. A link between a missense DCLRE1C variant and TCR beta V- and J-gene trimming emerged from a later analysis.

This CDR3 has 13 amino acids. Germline V gene sequence: CDR1 LNHDA, CDR2 SQIVND (reference sequence). The germline V and J ends were trimmed by 7 bases and 2 bases, with 9 bases remaining between them. The chain links TRBV19 to TRBJ1-5; possible D gene TRBD1, 5 bases. The sequence came from a woman aged 60-75 years in good health and CMV-seronegative. The sequencing input was PBMCs. The CDR3 DNA follows: TGTGCCAGTACCCTCAGGGGCAATCAGCCCCAGCATTTT. Translation gives CASTLRGNQPQHF.